This entry lists 2 T cell receptor beta chains sequenced from one sample in a study of shared clonotypes between healthy human individuals. Sequencing used immunoSEQ multiplex PCR; TCRdb keeps in-frame clones, though not all of them. The sample has about 2.3 million clones, 80% to 95% seen once; the top ten hold about 0.41%. Sequencing was done on a sample of naive CD4+ T cells from PBMCs. The subset was: CD45RA+ positively selected. Source of these receptors: a man younger than 30 in good health. Some clones in this sample may be carry-over from other donors' samples.

Here the CDR3 reads CAIRSTADGNTIYF. In DNA form, the CDR3 reads TGTGCCATCCGGTCGACAGCGGACGGAAACACCATATATTTT. The chain employs TRBV10-3 and TRBJ1-3; a weak D match, TRBD1 (5 bases). The germline V and J ends were trimmed by 8 bases and 4 bases, with 15 bases remaining between them. CDR1 is ENHRY, CDR2 SYGVKD, per germline. The CDR3 loop spans 14 amino acids.

V gene TRBV14 combines with J gene TRBJ1-5; TRBD1 might be the D (5 bases). CDR1 and CDR2 from the germline V gene are SGHDN and FVKESK. The CDR3 has 16 amino acids. V was clipped by 4 bases and J by 3 bases, with 16 bases between them. The CDR3 sequence: CASSPELTGINQPQHF. DNA of the CDR3: TGTGCCAGCAGCCCCGAATTAACAGGAATCAATCAGCCCCAGCATTTT.